This T cell receptor beta chain originates from a study of CD8 T cells in Susac syndrome. General study results and limits: The authors acknowledged that the study's TCR sequencing and HLA analysis involved relatively few individuals.

Details on this clonotype: Antigen specificity is unknown.

When the RNA was reverse transcribed, random hexamers were used with an input of about 0.45 to 1 ug. In TCRdb, the immunoSEQ multiplex PCR reads were re-called with MiXCR into one record per CDR3 protein. This repertoire shows approximately 150,000 distinct CDR3 sequences, 75% to 90% found once; its top ten account for around 0.49%. Trimming stripped 8 bases from V and 1 base from J, with 19 bases between. Germline CDR1 and CDR2: MNHEY and SMNVEV (reference sequence). The CDR3 is made up of 16 amino acids. Blood CD8+ and CD4+ T cells underwent high-throughput TCR beta sequencing. Control patients had untreated stable or active relapsing-remitting multiple sclerosis by revised McDonald criteria.

The origin of this receptor is a human donor with multiple sclerosis. Sequences were obtained from CD8+ T cells from PBMCs. The rearrangement links TRBV27 to TRBJ2-3, with D possibly called TRBD1 or TRBD2 (5 bases each). The CDR3 region has the DNA TGTGCCAGCTGCTGGGACGGCGAAGGATGCACAGATACGCAGTATTTT. This translates into CASCWDGEGCTDTQYF.